The clone carrying this TCR beta chain turned up a few times. Since all of the isolated RNA was reverse transcribed, expressed TCRB transcripts were what got sequenced. This table comes from immunoSEQ multiplex PCR, and its TCRdb copy is limited to in-frame clones, with some not included. The sample consists of hundreds of thousands of clones, roughly 16% of them appearing once. This sample was taken from a study of beta chain features in type 1 diabetes. As for the study in general: Patients looked much like healthy donors when it came to age, gender and cell yields.

Each of the CD4+ naive, central memory, regulatory and stem cell-like memory populations was sorted via CD45RO/CCR7/CD25/CD127/CD95/CD27. In germline, CDR1 is MNHEY, CDR2 SMNVEV (reference sequence). Trimming left V 4 bases short and J 2 bases short, with 8 bases between. The length of the CDR3 is 14 residues. The rearrangement links TRBV27 to TRBJ1-4; the D gene is possibly TRBD1 (5 bases). The clonotype originates from a man in his late teens or twenties in good health. Sequenced input: naive CD4+ T cells from blood. The CDR3: CASSSRVTNEKLFF. CDR3 in DNA: TGTGCCAGCAGTTCCAGGGTTACTAATGAAAAACTGTTTTTT.